A selection of T cell receptor beta chains follows, all from one sample in a study of beta chain features in type 1 diabetes. Some clones are missing from TCRdb's copy, which holds only in-frame ones; the method was immunoSEQ multiplex PCR. The sample consists of about 930,000 clones, around a sixth of them appearing once. Sequences were obtained from naive CD4+ T cells from blood. These receptors all come from a woman between 18 and 29 years old in good health. Each CDR3 is given with its conserved first and last residue. A D gene is named only where the DNA matches it firmly. The size of a clone is reported for some rows only, either as once, few or many, or as a class for expanded clones.

d_call	v_call	j_call	clone_size	cdr3_nt	cdr3_aa
-	TRBV7-3	TRBJ1-3	-	TGTGCCAGCAGCTCCAACACCGGAAACACCATATATTTT	CASSSNTGNTIYF
-	TRBV4-2	TRBJ2-1	few	TGTGCCAGCAGCCAAGATATGACTAGCTCCTACAATGAGCAGTTCTTC	CASSQDMTSSYNEQFF
TRBD2	TRBV5-4	TRBJ2-3	few	TGTGCCAGCAGCTCAGGACTAGCGGGACTAGATACGCAGTATTTT	CASSSGLAGLDTQYF
TRBD2	TRBV7-9	TRBJ2-3	-	TGTGCCAGCAGCAACCCGTGGACTAGCGGGAGTTGGGGCACAGATACGCAGTATTTT	CASSNPWTSGSWGTDTQYF
TRBD2	TRBV5-4	TRBJ2-2	few	TGTGCCACCCGAAGCAGTAGCGGGAGCCAGAACACCGGGGAGCTGTTTTTT	CATRSSSGSQNTGELFF
TRBD2	TRBV27	TRBJ2-5	-	TGTGCCAGCAAGGCTAGCGGGAGTCTGTGGGGAGAGACCCAGTACTTC	CASKASGSLWGETQYF
-	TRBV28	TRBJ1-3	-	TGTGCCAGCACCATAGACAGGAGATCTGGAAACACCATATATTTT	CASTIDRRSGNTIYF
-	TRBV4-2	TRBJ2-3	few	TGTGCCAGCAGCCAAGATCTTAGCACAGATACGCAGTATTTT	CASSQDLSTDTQYF
-	TRBV6-6	TRBJ2-2	-	TGTGCCAGCAGTTACTCTTCAGCCGGGGAGCTGTTTTTT	CASSYSSAGELFF
TRBD1	TRBV7-2	TRBJ2-7	few	TGTGCCAGCAGCGCGTTCAGGGACAGACAGTACTTC	CASSAFRDRQYF
-	TRBV27	TRBJ2-1	few	TGTGCCAGCAGAGGACTGACAAGCAATGAGCAGTTCTTC	CASRGLTSNEQFF
TRBD1	TRBV28	TRBJ2-1	few	TGTGCCAGCCGCTCCCATCCCGGGACAGGGGGACACACACACAATGAGCAGTTCTTC	CASRSHPGTGGHTHNEQFF
-	TRBV6-5	TRBJ2-1	-	TGTGCCAGCAGTTCCACCCAGGGTGAGCAGTTCTTC	CASSSTQGEQFF
TRBD2	TRBV5-1	TRBJ2-2	few	TGCGCCAGCAGCCCCTCTTTGGCGGGGGTGAACACCGGGGAGCTGTTTTTT	CASSPSLAGVNTGELFF
-	TRBV10-3	TRBJ2-7	-	TGTGCCATCAGTGTCGGGGGCGCAGGGGAGCAGTACTTC	CAISVGGAGEQYF
-	TRBV4-3	TRBJ2-7	few	TGCGCCAGCAGCCAAGTAAGAGGTAGTAGGGGTTACGAGCAGTACTTC	CASSQVRGSRGYEQYF
-	TRBV10-3	TRBJ2-2	-	TGTGCCACCTCGGTCGGCACCGGGGAGCTGTTTTTT	CATSVGTGELFF
-	TRBV18	TRBJ2-7	-	TGTGCCAGCTCCGAGCCGTCCTACGAGCAGTACTTC	CASSEPSYEQYF
TRBD1	TRBV4-2	TRBJ2-7	few	TGTGCCAGCAGCCTAGACCGGGACAGTGGCTACGAGCAGTACTTC	CASSLDRDSGYEQYF
TRBD2	TRBV7-2	TRBJ2-1	-	TGTGCCAGCAGCACCGGACTAGCGGAGTACAATGAGCAGTTCTTC	CASSTGLAEYNEQFF
-	TRBV2	TRBJ2-7	-	TGTGCCAGCCGGCTAGGAGGCGGACCCTACGAGCAGTACTTC	CASRLGGGPYEQYF
TRBD2	TRBV4-1	TRBJ2-5	-	TGCGCCAGCAGCCAACTAGCGGCCCAAGAGACCCAGTACTTC	CASSQLAAQETQYF
-	TRBV14	TRBJ2-5	many	TGTGCCAGCAGCCAAGGGGGCGAGACCCAGTACTTC	CASSQGGETQYF
TRBD1	TRBV29-1	TRBJ2-1	few	TGCAGCGTTGGGCGACAGGGGGGTGAGCAGTTCTTC	CSVGRQGGEQFF
TRBD2	TRBV10-3	TRBJ2-7	-	TGTGCCATCAGTGTGTCTAGCGGGAACTACGAGCAGTACTTC	CAISVSSGNYEQYF
-	TRBV28	TRBJ2-7	-	TGTGCCAGCAGTCCCGGGGGTAGCGGAGTCTACGAGCAGTACTTC	CASSPGGSGVYEQYF
TRBD1	TRBV19	TRBJ2-7	-	TGTGCCAGTAGTCAGAGGACAGGCTTTTACGAGCAGTACTTC	CASSQRTGFYEQYF
-	TRBV18	TRBJ2-5	few	TGTGCCAGCTCGCACACAGGGAACTGGGCAGAGACCCAGTACTTC	CASSHTGNWAETQYF
-	TRBV9	TRBJ2-7	few	TGTGCCAGCAGCTCCCGTGGTAACTACGAGCAGTACTTC	CASSSRGNYEQYF
TRBD2	TRBV11-1	TRBJ2-5	few	TGTGCCAGCAGCTTAGTGGGACTAGCGGGGGAGACCCAGTACTTC	CASSLVGLAGETQYF
-	TRBV7-2	TRBJ2-2	-	TGTGCCAGCAGCTTAGCCGGCCGGTCGGTCACCGGGGAGCTGTTTTTT	CASSLAGRSVTGELFF
TRBD2	TRBV29-1	TRBJ2-1	-	TGCAGCGTTGAGATAGAACTAGCGGGAGGGAGAAGCTCCTACAATGAGCAGTTCTTC	CSVEIELAGGRSSYNEQFF